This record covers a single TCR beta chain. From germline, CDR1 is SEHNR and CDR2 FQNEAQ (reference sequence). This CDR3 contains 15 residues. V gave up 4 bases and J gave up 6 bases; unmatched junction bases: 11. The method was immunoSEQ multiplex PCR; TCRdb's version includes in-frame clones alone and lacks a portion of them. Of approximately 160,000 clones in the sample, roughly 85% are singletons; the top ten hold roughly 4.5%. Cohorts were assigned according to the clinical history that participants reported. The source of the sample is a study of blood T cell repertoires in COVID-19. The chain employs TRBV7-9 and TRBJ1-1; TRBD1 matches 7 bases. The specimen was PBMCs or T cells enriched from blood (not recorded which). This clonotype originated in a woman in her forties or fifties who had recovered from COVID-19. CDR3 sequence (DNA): TGTGCCAGCAGCTCAAACACCGGGACAGTTTCTGAAGCTTTCTTT. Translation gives CASSSNTGTVSEAFF. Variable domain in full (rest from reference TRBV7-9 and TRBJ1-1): DTGVSQNPRHKITKRGQNVTFRCDPISEHNRLYWYRQTLGQGPEFLTYFQNEAQLEKSRLLSDRFSAERPKGSFSTLEIQRTEQGDSAMYLCASSSNTGTVSEAFFGQGTRLTVV.